Sequencing of this T cell receptor (beta chain) was carried out in a study of blood T cell repertoires in COVID-19 (TCRdb year 2020). Background on the whole study: Collaborator samples came from the United States, Italy and Spain and covered acute and convalescent phases of COVID-19. Where available, HLA class I and class II types were obtained from metadata supplied by the sample provider rather than from assay-based typing. Deeply sampled blood TCRbeta repertoires from subjects exposed to, actively infected with, or recovered from COVID-19 were included in the dataset. Samples were obtained from the ongoing ImmuneRACE study (first 160 participants) and from over a thousand subjects provided by 6 global collaborators. The prospective study material was composed of cDNA or gDNA derived from T cells, B-cell-depleted T cells, or PBMCs. Nearly every sample came with metadata listing a de-identified subject ID, COVID-19 status, age in years and sex. The repertoires were released in a freely available public database intended as a resource for research on the immune response to SARS-CoV-2. Broader findings and caveats from the paper: The quantity of clinical and demographic metadata differed by source and by participant and was supplied without curation.

In the germline V gene, CDR1 corresponds to MNHEY and CDR2 to SVGAGI. Here V drops 4 bases and J drops 9 bases, and the junction holds 8 bases not matched to any gene. There are 14 amino acids in the CDR3, from cysteine to phenylalanine inclusive. Just CDR3 DNA is preserved here, 42 bases in frame from base 1. On this clone itself: The antigen it recognizes is unknown. Base qualities are missing; no much larger clone stands one base away.

Each collaborating institution followed its own protocols to collect whole blood in K2EDTA tubes. For TCRbeta analysis, collaborator samples were shipped as frozen whole blood, as isolated PBMCs, or as DNA extracted from either sample type. TCRbeta CDR3 regions were amplified from genomic DNA by means of the immunoSEQ Assay, a bias-controlled multiplex PCR. On the authors' methods: Within the assay, amplification of reference gene primers was used to estimate how many nucleated cells each sample contained. To quantify the absolute abundance of each unique TCRbeta CDR3 rearrangement, sequence reads were collapsed and filtered. For each sample, productive Simpson clonality was calculated as the square root of Simpson's diversity index across productive rearrangements. TCRdb holds this immuneACCESS table with in-frame rearrangements only. Some clones are missing; in checked studies, unresolved V genes explain under half, and the rest has no known cause. From that table come the V and J calls and clone size; the DNA was used to work out D and trimming. The sample table holds tens of thousands of clones, of which roughly 84% were seen once. Together, the top ten hold 7.6% of the sample.

Input material: peripheral blood. The receptor comes from a human donor in a cohort sampled during active COVID-19. The chain is made from TRBV6-5 and TRBJ1-5; 8 middle bases align to TRBD1. The CDR3 reads as follows: CASSSRTGQRPQHF. The DNA reads as follows: TGTGCCAGCAGTTCCAGGACAGGGCAACGGCCCCAGCATTTT.